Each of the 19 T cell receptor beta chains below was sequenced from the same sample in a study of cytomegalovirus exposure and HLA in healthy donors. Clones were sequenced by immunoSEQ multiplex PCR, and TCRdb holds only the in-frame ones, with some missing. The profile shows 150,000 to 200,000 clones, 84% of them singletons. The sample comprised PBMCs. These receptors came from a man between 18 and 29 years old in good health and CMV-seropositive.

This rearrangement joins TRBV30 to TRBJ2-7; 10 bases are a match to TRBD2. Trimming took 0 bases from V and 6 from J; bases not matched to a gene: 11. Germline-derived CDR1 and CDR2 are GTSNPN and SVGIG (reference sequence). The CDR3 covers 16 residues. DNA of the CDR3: TGTGCCTGGAGTGTACTAGGGGGGCTAGCGGGAGTCGAGCAGTACTTC. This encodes CAWSVLGGLAGVEQYF.

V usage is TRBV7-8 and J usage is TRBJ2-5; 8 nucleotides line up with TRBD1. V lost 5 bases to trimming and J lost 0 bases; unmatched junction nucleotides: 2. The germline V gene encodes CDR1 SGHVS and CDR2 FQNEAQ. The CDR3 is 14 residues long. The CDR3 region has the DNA TGTGCCAGCAGCATGGGACAGGACCAAGAGACCCAGTACTTC. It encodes CASSMGQDQETQYF. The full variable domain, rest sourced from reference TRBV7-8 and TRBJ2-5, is GAGVSQSPRYKVAKRGQDVALRCDPISGHVSLFWYQQALGQGPEFLTYFQNEAQLDKSGLPSDRFFAERPEGSVSTLKIQRTQQEDSAVYLCASSMGQDQETQYFGPGTRLLVL.

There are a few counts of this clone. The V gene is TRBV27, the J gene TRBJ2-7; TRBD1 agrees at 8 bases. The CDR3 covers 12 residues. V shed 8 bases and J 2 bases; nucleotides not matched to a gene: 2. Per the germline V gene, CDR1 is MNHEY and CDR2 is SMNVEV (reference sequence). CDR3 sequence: CASGQGTYEQYF. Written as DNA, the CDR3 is TGTGCCAGCGGACAGGGTACCTACGAGCAGTACTTC.

The CDR3 DNA follows: TGTGCCAGCAGCTTAGGCCTGACAGGGGTCTCCTACGAGCAGTACTTC. It specifies CASSLGLTGVSYEQYF. The chain has TRBV7-2 and TRBJ2-7; 8 bases are a match to TRBD1. The CDR3 loop spans 16 amino acids. Germline V CDR1 and CDR2: SGHTA, FQGNSA. Trimming at V came to 1 base and at J to 0 bases, leaving 5 bases not matched to a gene.

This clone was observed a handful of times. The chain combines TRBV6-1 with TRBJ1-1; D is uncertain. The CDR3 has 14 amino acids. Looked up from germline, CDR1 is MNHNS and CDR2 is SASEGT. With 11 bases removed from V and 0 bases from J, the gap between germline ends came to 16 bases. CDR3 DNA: TGTGCCCTAGGAGGGCCGGAGATGAACACTGAAGCTTTCTTT. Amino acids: CALGGPEMNTEAFF.

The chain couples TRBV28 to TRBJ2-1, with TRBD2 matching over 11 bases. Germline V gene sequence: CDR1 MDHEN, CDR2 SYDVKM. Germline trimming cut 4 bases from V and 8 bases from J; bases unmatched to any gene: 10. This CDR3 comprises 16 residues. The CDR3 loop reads CASSSLAGGFGDEQFF. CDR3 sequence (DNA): TGTGCCAGCAGTTCGCTAGCGGGAGGCTTTGGAGATGAGCAGTTCTTC.

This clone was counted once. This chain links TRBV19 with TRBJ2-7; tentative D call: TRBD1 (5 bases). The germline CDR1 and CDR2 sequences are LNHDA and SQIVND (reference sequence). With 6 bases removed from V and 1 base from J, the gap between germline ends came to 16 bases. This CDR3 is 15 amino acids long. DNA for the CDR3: TGTGCCAGTAGGAACAGGTCGCTGGCATCCTACGAGCAGTACTTC. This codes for CASRNRSLASYEQYF. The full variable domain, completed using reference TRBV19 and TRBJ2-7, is DGGITQSPKYLFRKEGQNVTLSCEQNLNHDAMYWYRQDPGQGLRLIYYSQIVNDFQKGDIAEGYSVSREKKESFPLTVTSAQKNPTAFYLCASRNRSLASYEQYFGPGTRLTVT.

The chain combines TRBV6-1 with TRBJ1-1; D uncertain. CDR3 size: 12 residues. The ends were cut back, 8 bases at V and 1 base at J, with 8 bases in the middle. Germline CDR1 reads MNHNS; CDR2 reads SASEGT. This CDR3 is CASSLRNTEAFF. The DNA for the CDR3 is TGTGCCAGCTCTCTTAGGAACACTGAAGCTTTCTTT.

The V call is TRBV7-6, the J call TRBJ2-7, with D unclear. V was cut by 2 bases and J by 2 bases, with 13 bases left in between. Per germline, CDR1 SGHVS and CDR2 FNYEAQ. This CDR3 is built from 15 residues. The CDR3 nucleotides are TGTGCCAGCAGCTTATCGACGGGTTCTACCTACGAGCAGTACTTC. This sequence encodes CASSLSTGSTYEQYF.

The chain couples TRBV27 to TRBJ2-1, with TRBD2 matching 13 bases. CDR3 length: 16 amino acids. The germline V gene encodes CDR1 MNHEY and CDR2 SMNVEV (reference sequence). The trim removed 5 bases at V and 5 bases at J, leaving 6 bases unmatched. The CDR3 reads CASSTTSGRYHNEQFF. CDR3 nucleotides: TGTGCCAGCAGTACGACTAGCGGGAGGTACCACAATGAGCAGTTCTTC.

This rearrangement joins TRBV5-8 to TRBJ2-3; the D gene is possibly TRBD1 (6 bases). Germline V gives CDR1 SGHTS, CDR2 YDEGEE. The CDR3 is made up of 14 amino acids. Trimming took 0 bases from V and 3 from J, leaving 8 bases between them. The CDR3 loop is CASSLDRVTDTQYF. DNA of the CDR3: TGTGCCAGCAGCTTGGACAGGGTAACAGATACGCAGTATTTT.

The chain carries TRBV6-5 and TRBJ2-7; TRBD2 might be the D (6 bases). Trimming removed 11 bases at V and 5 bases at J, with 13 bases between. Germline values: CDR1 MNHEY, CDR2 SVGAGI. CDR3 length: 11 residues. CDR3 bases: TGTGCCCCCCCCGGGAGAAACGAGCAGTACTTC. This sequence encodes CAPPGRNEQYF.

DNA of the CDR3: TGTGCCAGCAGCGTCCTGACTAGCGGGAGAACAGATACGCAGTATTTT. This sequence encodes CASSVLTSGRTDTQYF. The chain has TRBV11-2 and TRBJ2-3; 12 bases fit TRBD2. Trimming took 5 bases from V and 3 from J; bases not matched to a gene: 6. The CDR3 covers 16 residues. In germline, CDR1 is SGHAT, CDR2 FQNNGV.

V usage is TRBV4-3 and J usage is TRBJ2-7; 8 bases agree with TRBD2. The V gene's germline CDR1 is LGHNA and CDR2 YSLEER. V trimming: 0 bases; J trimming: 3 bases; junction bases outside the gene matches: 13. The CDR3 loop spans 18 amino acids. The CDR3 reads CASSQDWDQAGGIYEQYF. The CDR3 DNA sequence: TGCGCCAGCAGCCAAGACTGGGACCAGGCGGGGGGTATCTACGAGCAGTACTTC.

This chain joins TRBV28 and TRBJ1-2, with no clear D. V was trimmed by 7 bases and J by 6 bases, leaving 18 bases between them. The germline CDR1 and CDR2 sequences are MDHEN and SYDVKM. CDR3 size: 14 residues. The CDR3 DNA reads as TGTGCCAGCACCATGGCCGGGGAGCGTGATGGCTACACCTTC. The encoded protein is CASTMAGERDGYTF.

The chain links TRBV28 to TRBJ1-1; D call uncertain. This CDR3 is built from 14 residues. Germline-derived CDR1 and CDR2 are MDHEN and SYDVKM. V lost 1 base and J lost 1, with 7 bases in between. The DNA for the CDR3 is TGTGCCAGCAGTTTATCGGGGAGGAACACTGAAGCTTTCTTT. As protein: CASSLSGRNTEAFF.

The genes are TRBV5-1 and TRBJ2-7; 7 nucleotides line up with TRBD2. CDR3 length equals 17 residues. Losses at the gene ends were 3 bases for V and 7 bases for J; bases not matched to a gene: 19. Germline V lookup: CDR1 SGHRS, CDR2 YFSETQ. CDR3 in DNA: TGCGCCAGCAGCTACCGGGACTACGCCCGACCTCCGCTAGAGCAGTACTTC. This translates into CASSYRDYARPPLEQYF.

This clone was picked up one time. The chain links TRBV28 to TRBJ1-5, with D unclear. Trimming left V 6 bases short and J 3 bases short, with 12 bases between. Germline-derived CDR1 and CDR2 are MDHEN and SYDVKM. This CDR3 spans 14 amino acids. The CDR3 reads CASRRLVANQPQHF. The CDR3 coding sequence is TGTGCCAGCAGACGATTGGTGGCCAATCAGCCCCAGCATTTT.

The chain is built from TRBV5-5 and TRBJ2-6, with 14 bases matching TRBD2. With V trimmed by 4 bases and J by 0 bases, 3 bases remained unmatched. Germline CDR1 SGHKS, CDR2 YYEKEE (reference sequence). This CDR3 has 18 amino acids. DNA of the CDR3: TGTGCCAGCAGCCCCGGACTAGCGGGGGGCTCTGGGGCCAACGTCCTGACTTTC. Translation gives CASSPGLAGGSGANVLTF. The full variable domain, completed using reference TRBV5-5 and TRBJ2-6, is DAGVTQSPTHLIKTRGQQVTLRCSPISGHKSVSWYQQVLGQGPQFIFQYYEKEERGRGNFPDRFSARQFPNYSSELNVNALLLGDSALYLCASSPGLAGGSGANVLTFGAGSRLTVL.